Each of the 26 T cell receptor beta chains below was sequenced from the same sample in a study of blood T cell repertoires in COVID-19. Clones were read by immunoSEQ multiplex PCR, and TCRdb kept only the in-frame ones, dropping some. The sample lists a few hundred thousand clones, roughly four fifths occurring once. The material sequenced was PBMCs or T cells enriched from blood (not recorded which). Source of these receptors: a woman aged 45 to 65 who had recovered from COVID-19.

This clone came up a few times. V usage is TRBV7-2 and J usage is TRBJ2-7, with a weak D call TRBD2 (5 bases). From germline, CDR1 is SGHTA and CDR2 FQGNSA. V lost 5 bases to trimming and J lost 3 bases, with 20 bases between them. The CDR3 has 16 residues. This CDR3 is CASSQSGRRGYYEQYF. Here the CDR3 DNA reads TGTGCCAGCAGCCAAAGTGGCAGGAGAGGGTACTACGAGCAGTACTTC.

CDR3 DNA: TGTGCCAGCAGTCCCCAGGGACTAGCGGGGGGCCGTTTCACAGATACGCAGTATTTT. Protein sequence: CASSPQGLAGGRFTDTQYF. The chain has TRBV28 and TRBJ2-3; TRBD2 matches at 15 bases. The germline V gene encodes CDR1 MDHEN and CDR2 SYDVKM. V shed 5 bases and J 2 bases; nucleotides not matched to a gene: 11. CDR3 length: 19 amino acids. Using reference TRBV28 and TRBJ2-3 for the parts outside the CDR3, the full variable domain is DVKVTQSSRYLVKRTGEKVFLECVQDMDHENMFWYRQDPGLGLRLIYFSYDVKMKEKGDIPEGYSVSREKKERFSLILESASTNQTSMYLCASSPQGLAGGRFTDTQYFGPGTRLTVL.

V usage is TRBV7-2 and J usage is TRBJ1-2; TRBD1 agrees at 7 bases. The CDR3 has 16 residues. Germline CDR1 reads SGHTA; CDR2 reads FQGNSA. Germline trimming cut 3 bases from V and 7 bases from J; bases unmatched to any gene: 14. The CDR3 is CASSFGRQGQKGGYTF. CDR3 in DNA: TGTGCCAGCAGCTTTGGAAGACAGGGTCAAAAGGGTGGCTACACCTTC. The variable domain in full, completed from reference TRBV7-2 and TRBJ1-2, reads GAGVSQSPSNKVTEKGKDVELRCDPISGHTALYWYRQSLGQGLEFLIYFQGNSAPDKSGLPSDRFSAERTGGSVSTLTIQRTQQEDSAVYLCASSFGRQGQKGGYTFGSGTRLTVV.

The V and J genes are TRBV18 and TRBJ1-3; 9 bases fit TRBD1. Germline CDR1 reads KGHSH; CDR2 reads LQKENI. V lost 5 bases to trimming and J lost 0 bases; unmatched junction nucleotides: 8. The CDR3 has 17 amino acids. This chain's CDR3 is CASSSGTGTSSGNTIYF. The CDR3, as DNA: TGTGCCAGCTCATCAGGGACAGGGACTAGCTCTGGAAACACCATATATTTT.

This chain links TRBV2 with TRBJ1-5; D remains ambiguous. The CDR3 has 17 amino acids. Germline V gives CDR1 SNHLY, CDR2 FYNNEI. The V end was cut by 1 base, the J end by 0 bases, with 13 bases between. CDR3 loop: CASSEVKAGYSNQPQHF. CDR3 DNA: TGTGCCAGCAGTGAAGTAAAGGCAGGTTATAGCAATCAGCCCCAGCATTTT.

This chain connects TRBV9 to TRBJ1-4; D is undetermined. The germline gives CDR1 SGDLS, CDR2 YYNGEE. The CDR3 contains 15 residues. V lost 3 bases to trimming and J lost 3 bases, with 12 bases between them. CDR3 coding DNA: TGTGCCAGCAGCGCAACATGGTCCGCTAATGAAAAACTGTTTTTT. Protein sequence: CASSATWSANEKLFF.

The chain combines TRBV7-9 with TRBJ2-3; 8 nucleotides line up with TRBD2. The CDR3 is made up of 16 amino acids. After removal of 3 bases from V and 5 bases from J, the junction contained 10 bases not matched to a gene. The V gene's germline CDR1 is SEHNR and CDR2 FQNEAQ (reference sequence). The CDR3 protein is CASSFYRGGRGDTQYF. In DNA form, the CDR3 reads TGTGCCAGCAGCTTCTATCGGGGGGGCCGTGGAGATACGCAGTATTTT.

Only one count was recorded for this clone. The gene calls are TRBV14 and TRBJ2-3; a possible D gene is TRBD2 (6 bases). Germline assignment: CDR1 SGHDN and CDR2 FVKESK. The CDR3 is 14 amino acids. Trimming took 1 base from V and 4 from J, leaving 9 bases between them. This CDR3 is CASSQAGLSDTQYF. The CDR3 coding sequence is TGTGCCAGCAGCCAAGCGGGACTTTCAGATACGCAGTATTTT.

The sample holds a few counts of this clone. The rearrangement joins TRBV19 to TRBJ1-2, with D unresolved. Trimming removed 5 bases from V and 1 base from J, with 2 bases in between. Per the germline V gene, CDR1 is LNHDA and CDR2 is SQIVND (reference sequence). The CDR3 length is 11 residues. The CDR3 DNA follows: TGTGCCAGTAGTCATAACTATGGCTACACCTTC. Its translation: CASSHNYGYTF. Filled out from reference TRBV19 and TRBJ1-2, the complete variable domain reads DGGITQSPKYLFRKEGQNVTLSCEQNLNHDAMYWYRQDPGQGLRLIYYSQIVNDFQKGDIAEGYSVSREKKESFPLTVTSAQKNPTAFYLCASSHNYGYTFGSGTRLTVV.

In this sample, this clone turned up a few times. J is TRBJ1-3 and V is TRBV12-3 or TRBV12-4, with TRBD1 matching 9 bases. This CDR3 region has 13 residues. Trimming cost V 5 bases and J 8 bases; bases outside gene matches: 4. In DNA form, the CDR3 reads TGTGCCAGCAGTGAGGACAGGGGTTACACCATATATTTT. Its translation: CASSEDRGYTIYF.

V usage is TRBV2 and J usage is TRBJ2-3; D is ambiguous. Germline values: CDR1 SNHLY, CDR2 FYNNEI. Trimming shortened V by 5 bases and J by 1 base, and 10 bases separated the two germline ends. The CDR3 totals 14 residues. The CDR3 protein is CASSPELGTDTQYF. In nucleotides, the CDR3 is TGTGCCAGCAGTCCGGAGTTGGGCACAGATACGCAGTATTTT.

This chain uses TRBV5-1 with TRBJ1-6, with D possibly TRBD1 on 6 matching bases. There are 16 residues in the CDR3. V lost 0 bases and J 7 bases, leaving 14 bases between the germline ends. Germline CDR1 reads SGHRS; CDR2 reads YFSETQ. The CDR3 coding sequence is TGCGCCAGCAGCTTGGGACAGGATCCCTCCAATTCACCCCTCCACTTT. Its protein product is CASSLGQDPSNSPLHF. The full variable domain, in which reference TRBV5-1 and TRBJ1-6 provide the parts outside the CDR3, is KAGVTQTPRYLIKTRGQQVTLSCSPISGHRSVSWYQQTPGQGLQFLFEYFSETQRNKGNFPGRFSGRQFSNSRSEMNVSTLELGDSALYLCASSLGQDPSNSPLHFGNGTRLTVT.

The chain joins TRBV30 to TRBJ1-5, with TRBD1 as a possible D gene (6 bases). The length of the CDR3 is 16 residues. The germline gives CDR1 GTSNPN, CDR2 SVGIG (reference sequence). V shed 0 bases and J shed 3 bases, with 15 bases lying between them. This CDR3 reads CAWSVAGALTNQPQHF. CDR3 DNA sequence: TGTGCCTGGAGTGTAGCAGGGGCCCTAACCAATCAGCCCCAGCATTTT.

This clone has just one count. The J gene is TRBJ2-4, the V gene TRBV11-2; TRBD1 agrees at 7 bases. The germline V gene encodes CDR1 SGHAT and CDR2 FQNNGV. V was pared by 10 bases and J by 10 bases, with 7 bases of the junction left unmatched. CDR3 length equals 11 residues. The chain's CDR3 is CATRDSLIQYF. In DNA, the CDR3 is TGTGCCACCAGGGACAGCTTAATTCAGTACTTC. Together with reference TRBV11-2 and TRBJ2-4, the CDR3 gives the full variable domain: EAGVAQSPRYKIIEKRQSVAFWCNPISGHATLYWYQQILGQGPKLLIQFQNNGVVDDSQLPKDRFSAERLKGVDSTLKIQPAKLEDSAVYLCATRDSLIQYFGAGTRLSVL.

The chain couples TRBV3-1 (or the pseudogene TRBV3-2) to TRBJ2-7, with 10 bases identical to TRBD1. The V gene end was trimmed by 4 bases and the J gene end by 1 base; junction bases not matched to a gene: 13. Germline V gives CDR1 LGHDT, CDR2 YNNKEL (reference sequence). This CDR3 spans 18 amino acids. The CDR3 sequence is CASSPLFPRDRGSYEQYF. The CDR3 bases are TGTGCCAGCAGCCCCCTTTTTCCCCGGGACAGGGGATCCTACGAGCAGTACTTC.

J is TRBJ1-4 and V is TRBV4-3; D might be TRBD1 (6 bases). This CDR3 region has 15 residues. Per germline, CDR1 LGHNA and CDR2 YSLEER. Trimming took 4 bases from V and 5 from J, leaving 14 bases between them. For the CDR3, the DNA is TGCGCCAGCAGCCCCCAGGGGCAGCTGAATGAAAAACTGTTTTTT. This encodes CASSPQGQLNEKLFF.

The chain couples TRBV27 to TRBJ1-1; D is possibly TRBD1 (6 bases). The CDR3 runs 16 residues. V was pared by 9 bases and J by 2 bases, with 22 bases between. Germline V gene lookup returns CDR1 MNHEY and CDR2 SMNVEV (reference sequence). Here the CDR3 DNA reads TGTGCCAGTCGTCCCCAGCACGGGACACCCAACACTGAAGCTTTCTTT. Amino acid sequence: CASRPQHGTPNTEAFF.

The CDR3 spells CASSPAGTLYEQYF. The CDR3 DNA is TGTGCCAGCAGCCCCGCCGGGACTCTGTACGAGCAGTACTTC. The V and J genes are TRBV5-6 and TRBJ2-7, with D possibly being TRBD2 (6 bases). V lost 4 bases, J lost 4 bases, and 15 bases lay in between. CDR3 length: 14 amino acids. Per the germline V gene, CDR1 is SGHDT and CDR2 is YYEEEE. Full variable domain (outside the CDR3, taken from reference TRBV5-6 and TRBJ2-7): DAGVTQSPTHLIKTRGQQVTLRCSPKSGHDTVSWYQQALGQGPQFIFQYYEEEERQRGNFPDRFSGHQFPNYSSELNVNALLLGDSALYLCASSPAGTLYEQYFGPGTRLTVT.

The chain couples TRBV10-3 to TRBJ2-7; 7 nucleotides line up with TRBD2. The germline V gene encodes CDR1 ENHRY and CDR2 SYGVKD. The CDR3 is 13 amino acids. With 10 bases clipped from V and 4 bases from J, the junction kept 10 bases outside the gene matches. The CDR3 DNA reads TGTGCCACCCGCCTGCCGGGGGGATACGAGCAGTACTTC. Its protein is CATRLPGGYEQYF.

The chain uses TRBV6-1 and TRBJ2-7; D is ambiguous. V was shortened by 3 bases and J by 4 bases, with 13 bases between the two germline ends. The germline CDR1 and CDR2 sequences are MNHNS and SASEGT. The CDR3 has 14 amino acids. The DNA of the CDR3 is TGTGCCAGCAGTGAGAAACAAACAGTGTACGAGCAGTACTTC. It specifies CASSEKQTVYEQYF.

This clone was recorded once. The CDR3: CASTPGVGNNEKLFF. In DNA form, the CDR3 reads TGTGCCAGCACCCCGGGGGTTGGAAATAATGAAAAACTGTTTTTT. The chain uses TRBV11-3 and TRBJ1-4; a weak D match, TRBD1 (5 bases). In germline, CDR1 is SGHNT, CDR2 YENEEA. CDR3 length equals 15 residues. Trimming removed 7 bases from V and 4 bases from J, with 16 bases in between.

This clone was detected only once. V gene TRBV6-5 combines with J gene TRBJ2-1, with D tentatively TRBD2 (5 bases). Germline loops: CDR1 MNHEY, CDR2 SVGAGI. V was pared by 6 bases and J by 12 bases, with 18 bases between. The CDR3 has 13 amino acids. The CDR3 bases are TGTGCCAGCAGCCCCACTGCGCTAGGAGGGCAGTTCTTC. It yields the protein CASSPTALGGQFF.

With respect to this clone: One end of the junction fails to match germline, which may point to a read error. This chain joins TRBV3-1 (or the pseudogene TRBV3-2) and TRBJ2-1; 15 bases agree with TRBD2. CDR1 and CDR2 from the germline V gene are LGHDT and YNNKEL (reference sequence). The CDR3 sequence is 15 residues long. This chain's CDR3 is CASTQGLAGGIGQFF. Written as DNA, the CDR3 is TGTGCCAGCACCCAAGGACTAGCGGGGGGGATCGGGCAGTTCTTC.

This chain links TRBV5-6 with TRBJ2-3; D possibly corresponds to TRBD1 (5 bases). Trimming stripped 4 bases from V and 1 base from J, with 10 bases between. Germline values: CDR1 SGHDT, CDR2 YYEEEE. The CDR3 runs 14 residues. The CDR3 DNA reads TGTGCCAGCAGCCTCGGACAACGCACAGATACGCAGTATTTT. This translates into CASSLGQRTDTQYF.

This clone showed up just a few times. V usage is TRBV28 and J usage is TRBJ1-2; TRBD1 aligns across 10 bases. CDR1 and CDR2 (germline): MDHEN, SYDVKM. This CDR3 is built from 13 residues. V trimming: 7 bases; J trimming: 8 bases; junction bases outside the gene matches: 7. CDR3 in amino acids: CASTDRGRWGYTF. The DNA of the CDR3 is TGTGCCAGCACCGACAGGGGGCGATGGGGCTACACCTTC.

This rearrangement joins TRBV7-9 to TRBJ2-5; D perhaps matches TRBD1 (6 bases). The CDR3 contains 14 residues. Germline V gene data show CDR1 as SEHNR and CDR2 as FQNEAQ (reference sequence). Trimming took 1 base from V and 1 from J, leaving 7 bases between them. CDR3 in DNA: TGTGCCAGCAGCTTAGACAGGGCCCAAGAGACCCAGTACTTC. This gives the protein CASSLDRAQETQYF.